The clone carrying this T cell receptor (beta chain) was found once. The antigen remains unidentified. The V end lost 1 base, the J end lost 2 bases, and 12 bases lay between the germline ends. CDR3 length: 15 residues. CDR1 and CDR2 (germline): MGHRA, YSYEKL. Libraries were prepared by immunoSEQ multiplex PCR; TCRdb keeps only in-frame clonotypes and omits some of them. The top ten hold around 1.4% of the sample, which has approximately 980,000 clones, 70% to 85% seen once. Subsets obtained from CD4+ cells comprised CD45RA+ naive and CD45RA-negative memory cells. This specimen belongs to a study of shared clonotypes between healthy human individuals. Study-level results: Non-shared clonotypes had lower generation probabilities than clonotypes shared by all four sorted-subset donors.

The chain joins TRBV4-1 to TRBJ2-7, with D perhaps being TRBD1 or TRBD2 (5 bases each). The origin of this receptor is a man between 18 and 35 years old in good health. The sequenced sample was memory CD4+ T cells sorted from blood. Stated subset: CD45RA-negative fraction. CDR3 region: CASSQGTGQTYEQYF. CDR3 nucleotide sequence: TGCGCCAGCAGCCAAGGAACGGGGCAGACCTACGAGCAGTACTTC.